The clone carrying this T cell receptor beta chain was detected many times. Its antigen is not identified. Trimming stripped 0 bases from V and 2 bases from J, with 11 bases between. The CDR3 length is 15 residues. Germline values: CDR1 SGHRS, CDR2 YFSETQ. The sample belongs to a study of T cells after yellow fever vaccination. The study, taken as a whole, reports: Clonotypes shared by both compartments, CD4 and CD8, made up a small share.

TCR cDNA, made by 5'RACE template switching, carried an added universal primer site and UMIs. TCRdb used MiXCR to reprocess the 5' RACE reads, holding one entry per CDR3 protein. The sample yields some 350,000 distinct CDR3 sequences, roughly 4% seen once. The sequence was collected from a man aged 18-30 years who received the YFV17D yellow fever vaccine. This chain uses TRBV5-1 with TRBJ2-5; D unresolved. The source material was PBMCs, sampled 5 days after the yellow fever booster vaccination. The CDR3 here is CASSLAVGPQETQYF. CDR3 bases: TGCGCCAGCAGCTTGGCCGTTGGACCTCAAGAGACCCAGTACTTC.